This entry describes one T cell receptor (beta chain). The antigen is unknown. The data were taken from a study of Graves' ophthalmopathy and Graves' hyperthyroidism. Germline V gene data show CDR1 as LGHNA and CDR2 as YNFKEQ. The CDR3 contains 15 residues. With 3 bases clipped from V and 2 bases from J, the junction kept 4 bases outside the gene matches. Every ophthalmopathy donor presented moderate-to-severe activity, CAS ≥3, NOSPECS ≥4 and duration under 3 months. Patients were diagnosed from clinical symptoms, serum thyroxine, TRAb, thyroid ultrasound and orbital computed tomography. Study observations and caveats: The majority of expanded thyroid clonotypes above 0.001 frequency also occurred in blood. Built on 13 signatures, a model told ophthalmopathy apart from stable hyperthyroidism with 87.88% sensitivity and almost 84% specificity.

RNA served as the template for amplifying TCR beta CDR3 regions. The first-round RT-PCR employed HTBI primers together with the Qiagen OneStep RT-PCR kit. A multiplex PCR was then performed as the second round. Via MiXCR, TCRdb re-called the multiplex PCR reads, giving one row per CDR3 protein. The table shows under 60,000 distinct CDR3 sequences, with approximately 50% occurring only once. Sequences were obtained from peripheral blood. This chain uses TRBV4-2 with TRBJ2-7, with 10 bases matching TRBD2. This clonotype was sampled from an adult woman with Graves' ophthalmopathy. The CDR3 DNA follows: TGTGCCAGCAGCCAGGCCGGGACTAGCGCCTACGAGCAGTACTTC. This translates into CASSQAGTSAYEQYF.